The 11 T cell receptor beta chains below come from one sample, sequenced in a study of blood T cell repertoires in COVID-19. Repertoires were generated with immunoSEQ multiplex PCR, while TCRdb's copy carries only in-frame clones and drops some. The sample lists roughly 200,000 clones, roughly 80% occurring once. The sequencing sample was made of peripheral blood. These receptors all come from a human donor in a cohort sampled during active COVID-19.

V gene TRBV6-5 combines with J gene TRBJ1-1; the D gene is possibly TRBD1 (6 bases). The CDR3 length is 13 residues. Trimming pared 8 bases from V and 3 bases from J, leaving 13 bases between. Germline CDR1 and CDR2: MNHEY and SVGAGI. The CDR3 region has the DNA TGTGCCAGCGACGGGACAACCTACACTGAAGCTTTCTTT. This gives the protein CASDGTTYTEAFF.

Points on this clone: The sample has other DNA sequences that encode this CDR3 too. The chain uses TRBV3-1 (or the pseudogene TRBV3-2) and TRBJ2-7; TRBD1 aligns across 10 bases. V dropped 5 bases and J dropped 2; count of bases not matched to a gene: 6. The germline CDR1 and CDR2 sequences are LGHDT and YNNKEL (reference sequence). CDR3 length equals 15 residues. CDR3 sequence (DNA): TGTGCCAGCAGCTCAGGACAGGGGGGAACCTACGAGCAGTACTTC. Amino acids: CASSSGQGGTYEQYF.

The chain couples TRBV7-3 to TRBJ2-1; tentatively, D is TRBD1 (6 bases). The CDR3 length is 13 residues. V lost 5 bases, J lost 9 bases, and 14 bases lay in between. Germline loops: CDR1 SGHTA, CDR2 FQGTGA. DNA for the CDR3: TGTGCCAGCAGCCCCGGGACATCGGGTGAGCAGTTCTTC. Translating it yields CASSPGTSGEQFF.

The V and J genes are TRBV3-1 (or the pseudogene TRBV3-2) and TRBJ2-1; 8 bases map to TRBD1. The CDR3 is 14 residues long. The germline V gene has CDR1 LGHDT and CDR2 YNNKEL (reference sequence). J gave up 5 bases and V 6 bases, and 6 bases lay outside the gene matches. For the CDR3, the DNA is TGTGCCAGCAGACGACAGGGGAGAGACAATGAGCAGTTCTTC. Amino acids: CASRRQGRDNEQFF.

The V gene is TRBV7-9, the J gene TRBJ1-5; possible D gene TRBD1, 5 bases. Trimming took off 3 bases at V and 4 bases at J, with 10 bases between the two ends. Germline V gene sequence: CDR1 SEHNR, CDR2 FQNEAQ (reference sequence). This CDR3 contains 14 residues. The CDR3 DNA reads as TGTGCCAGCAGCTTGATAGGGGATAATCAGCCCCAGCATTTT. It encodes CASSLIGDNQPQHF.

CDR3 protein: CASSRVADTYNQPQHF. The CDR3 bases are TGTGCCAGCAGCAGGGTGGCGGACACGTACAATCAGCCCCAGCATTTT. The J gene is TRBJ1-5, the V gene TRBV5-5; TRBD1 might be the D (5 bases). V was cut by 4 bases and J by 3 bases, with 17 bases left in between. The CDR3 covers 16 residues. CDR1 and CDR2 (germline): SGHKS, YYEKEE (reference sequence).

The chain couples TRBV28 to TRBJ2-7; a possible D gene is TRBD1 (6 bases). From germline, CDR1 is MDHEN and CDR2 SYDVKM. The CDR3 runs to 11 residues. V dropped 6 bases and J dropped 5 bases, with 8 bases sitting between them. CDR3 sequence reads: CASSRGHEQYF. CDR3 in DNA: TGTGCCAGCAGCAGGGGCCACGAGCAGTACTTC.

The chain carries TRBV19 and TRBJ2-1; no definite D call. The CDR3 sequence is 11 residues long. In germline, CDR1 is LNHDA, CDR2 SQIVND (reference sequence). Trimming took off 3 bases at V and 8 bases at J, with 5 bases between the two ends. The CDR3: CASSIIDEQFF. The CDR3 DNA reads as TGTGCCAGTAGTATTATAGATGAGCAGTTCTTC.

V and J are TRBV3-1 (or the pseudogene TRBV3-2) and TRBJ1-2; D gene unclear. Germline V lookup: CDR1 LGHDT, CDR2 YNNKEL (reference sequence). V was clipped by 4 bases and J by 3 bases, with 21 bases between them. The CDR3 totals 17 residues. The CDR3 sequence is CASSPPSVRGNDYGYTF. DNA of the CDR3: TGTGCCAGCAGCCCCCCTAGTGTGCGGGGAAATGACTATGGCTACACCTTC.

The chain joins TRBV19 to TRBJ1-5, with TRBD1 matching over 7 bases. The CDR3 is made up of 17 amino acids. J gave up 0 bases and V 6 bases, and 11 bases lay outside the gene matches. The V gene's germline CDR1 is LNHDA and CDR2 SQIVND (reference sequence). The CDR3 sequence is CASRGRDSRPSNQPQHF. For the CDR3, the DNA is TGTGCCAGTAGAGGAAGGGACAGCCGGCCTAGCAATCAGCCCCAGCATTTT.

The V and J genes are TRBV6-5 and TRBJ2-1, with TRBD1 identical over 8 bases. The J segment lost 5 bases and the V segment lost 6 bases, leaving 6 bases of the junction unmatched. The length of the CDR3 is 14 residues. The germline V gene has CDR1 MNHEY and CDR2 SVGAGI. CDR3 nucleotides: TGTGCCAGCAGAGAGACAGGGGTGAACAATGAGCAGTTCTTC. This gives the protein CASRETGVNNEQFF.